This is a list of T cell receptor beta chains from one sample in a study of blood T cell repertoires in COVID-19. TCRdb's table, derived via immunoSEQ multiplex PCR, lists solely in-frame clones and lacks some. Here the sample spans roughly 520,000 clones, 85% to 90% being singletons. Sequenced material: PBMCs or T cells enriched from blood (not recorded which). The receptors here all came from a woman in her forties who had recovered from COVID-19. CDR3s include the opening cysteine and the closing phenylalanine or tryptophan. Part of the rows lack a size; the others show once, few, many or a class for expanded clones.

J: TRBJ2-5
V: TRBV18
size: .
CDR3: CAGSPALAGGPRETQYF

J: TRBJ1-5
V: TRBV18
size: .
CDR3: CASSPGTGGGQPQHF

J: TRBJ2-5
V: TRBV10-3
size: .
CDR3: CAISGDREETQYF

J: TRBJ2-7
V: TRBV7-2
size: .
CDR3: CASSLGFQREIYEQYF

J: TRBJ2-5
V: TRBV7-8
size: .
CDR3: CASSHRWTAETQYF

J: TRBJ2-3
V: TRBV5-1
size: .
CDR3: CASSGQGTDTQYF

J: TRBJ2-2
V: TRBV5-3
size: .
CDR3: CARSLAYSSISNTGELFF

J: TRBJ1-1
V: TRBV7-9
size: once
CDR3: CASSLGVGYEDTEAFF

J: TRBJ2-7
V: TRBV5-5
size: .
CDR3: CASSLGTEVYEQYF

J: TRBJ1-2
V: TRBV28
size: .
CDR3: CASRRTERYYGYTF

J: TRBJ2-1
V: TRBV24-1
size: .
CDR3: CATSGSAGTAYNEQFF

J: TRBJ1-4
V: TRBV5-1
size: once
CDR3: CASRRGTGEEKLFF

J: TRBJ2-1
V: TRBV18
size: .
CDR3: CASSPPGLAGGDNEQFF

J: TRBJ2-2
V: TRBV7-8
size: .
CDR3: CASSPQPYRVGELFF

J: TRBJ1-1
V: TRBV7-2
size: few
CDR3: CATEEVLNTEAFF

J: TRBJ1-5
V: TRBV14
size: .
CDR3: CASSLGRHQPQHF

J: TRBJ1-1
V: TRBV5-4
size: .
CDR3: CASSSTGRNTEAFF

J: TRBJ2-2
V: TRBV4-3
size: .
CDR3: CASSQELAGGNTGELFF

J: TRBJ1-1
V: TRBV3-1/TRBV3-2
size: .
CDR3: CAAGEGGYTEAFF

J: TRBJ1-2
V: TRBV6-2/TRBV6-3
size: .
CDR3: CASSWTVGGYTF

J: TRBJ2-7
V: TRBV4-1
size: .
CDR3: CASSLDSGQGLYEQYF

J: TRBJ1-2
V: TRBV18
size: .
CDR3: CASSPDRDGYGYTF

J: TRBJ2-7
V: TRBV12-3/TRBV12-4
size: many
CDR3: CASSSGTSPEQYF

J: TRBJ1-2
V: TRBV27
size: .
CDR3: CASSLSVAGGGYGYTF

J: TRBJ2-7
V: TRBV11-2
size: .
CDR3: CASSFPGSYEQYF

J: TRBJ1-4
V: TRBV19
size: .
CDR3: CASSLTGPNEKLFF

J: TRBJ2-5
V: TRBV7-9
size: .
CDR3: CASSLPSRGVQETQYF

J: TRBJ2-1
V: TRBV7-9
size: .
CDR3: CASSFRVREGHNEQFF

J: TRBJ1-1
V: TRBV27
size: .
CDR3: CASSLTRENTEAFF

J: TRBJ2-1
V: TRBV4-3
size: .
CDR3: CASSRLLAAYYNEQFF

J: TRBJ1-2
V: TRBV5-8
size: once
CDR3: CASTPEPQIFYGYTF

J: TRBJ1-2
V: TRBV2
size: .
CDR3: CASSLKQGASGYTF

J: TRBJ1-4
V: TRBV15
size: .
CDR3: CATSRGEINEKLFF

J: TRBJ2-1
V: TRBV18
size: .
CDR3: CASSSTSGPYNEQFF

J: TRBJ1-2
V: TRBV5-8
size: once
CDR3: CASRGYGYTF

J: TRBJ2-2
V: TRBV7-7
size: .
CDR3: CASSFNSLTGELFF

J: TRBJ1-2
V: TRBV3-1/TRBV3-2
size: .
CDR3: CASSQRDRGGYGYTF

J: TRBJ2-5
V: TRBV27
size: .
CDR3: CASSLYASGRGETQYF

J: TRBJ2-3
V: TRBV29-1
size: .
CDR3: CSVDNRPPGLAGSTDTQYF

J: TRBJ1-1
V: TRBV27
size: .
CDR3: CASSLSVEGNTEAFF

J: TRBJ1-4
V: TRBV4-1
size: .
CDR3: CASSQDVSAGGEKLFF

J: TRBJ1-2
V: TRBV2
size: .
CDR3: CASSEARGGGDTF

J: TRBJ2-1
V: TRBV12-3/TRBV12-4
size: few
CDR3: CASRLSPYNEQFF

J: TRBJ2-5
V: TRBV5-1
size: .
CDR3: CASSSLPGREETQYF

J: TRBJ1-4
V: TRBV29-1
size: .
CDR3: CSVAGGTATTNEKLFF

J: TRBJ2-1
V: TRBV18
size: .
CDR3: CASSPRREYNEQFF